Listed here is a single T cell receptor (beta chain). This clone appeared a single time. Its antigen remains undetermined. Base qualities are not provided; no much larger clone lies one nucleotide away. To sequence the TCRbeta CDR3 region, genomic DNA was isolated from the sorted cells. TCRbeta CDR3 regions were sequenced using the immunoSEQ Assay. TCRdb provides this immuneACCESS table in a form limited to in-frame rearrangements. Some clones are lacking; in checked studies, under half of them reflect an unresolved V gene, and why the rest are absent is not known. Within this sample are around 86,000 clones, with about 92% of them counted one time only. The ten largest clones take up roughly an eighth of the sample. The trial excluded patients who had a history of autoimmune disease or who were on systemic immunosuppression. In every dose cohort, peripheral blood was drawn for TCR sequencing at baseline, cycle 4 day 1, and cycle 7 day 1. The samples were taken from a phase I, first-in-human, multicenter, open-label dose-escalation trial of ivuxolimab. The trial enrolled adults with locally advanced or metastatic head and neck squamous cell, hepatocellular, melanoma or renal cell carcinoma. Before TCR sequencing, CD4+ T cells and CD8+ T cells were sorted from peripheral blood as separate populations.

This sample is drawn from a study of OX40 agonist ivuxolimab in advanced cancers. About the full investigation: Ivuxolimab was a fully human IgG2 agonistic monoclonal antibody targeting the costimulatory receptor OX40 (CD134). Intravenous ivuxolimab was administered to patients every 2 weeks at six dose levels: 0.01, 0.1, 0.3, 1.5, 3 and 10 mg/kg. Of the approximately 50 dose-escalation patients, hepatocellular carcinoma was present in about 20, melanoma in around 15, renal cell carcinoma in 9 and head and neck cancer in 9. In the dose-escalation cohort, around four fifths of patients were male, and the mean age was approximately 60 years with a range of roughly 20 to 79. Patients were allowed to have had prior anti-PD-1, anti-PD-L1 or anti-CTLA-4 therapy, and 40% of the dose-escalation patients had been treated with checkpoint inhibitors. Partial responses were achieved by three dose-escalation patients, of whom one had hepatocellular carcinoma and two had cutaneous melanoma. The purpose of peripheral TCRbeta sequencing was to test whether ivuxolimab changed TCR sequence diversity and led to clonal T-cell expansion. The paper covers the monotherapy dose-escalation part of the phase I ivuxolimab trial, which included N = 52 patients.

What the research found in general, with its limitations: Clonal expansion of both CD4+ and CD8+ blood T cells was observed from baseline to week 6 at doses 0.1 to 3.0 mg/kg. The antigen specificity of the peripheral T cells that underwent clonal expansion was not determined. After ivuxolimab, expanded clones were on average more numerous among CD8+ T cells than among CD4+ T cells. In the 0.1-3.0 mg/kg groups, partial responders were among the patients with the lowest normalized peripheral clonal expansion, particularly in CD8+ T cells. Low levels of normalized T-cell clonal expansion were also seen in some patients who did not respond.

The sample consisted of CD4+ or CD8+ T cells sorted from blood, taken in a trial of the OX40 agonist ivuxolimab. The sequence came from an adult with an advanced solid tumor such as melanoma, head and neck, liver or kidney cancer.

The CDR3 loop reads CASSLYRTPGEKLFF. Here is the DNA: TGTGCCAGCAGCCTATACCGGACACCGGGGGAAAAACTGTTTTTT. The sequence links TRBV27 to TRBJ1-4; 5 matching bases give a weak D call of TRBD1. The germline V gene encodes CDR1 MNHEY and CDR2 SMNVEV (reference sequence). The CDR3 runs 15 residues from the cysteine to the phenylalanine. The entry retains the CDR3 DNA only, 45 bases that are in frame from base 1. V is reduced by 6 bases and J by 8 bases, leaving a spacing of 19 bases between them. Where the CDR3 stops, the reference TRBV27 and TRBJ1-4 genes take over; the full variable domain is EAQVTQNPRYLITVTGKKLTVTCSQNMNHEYMSWYRQDPGLGLRQIYYSMNVEVTDKGDVPEGYKVSRKEKRNFPLILESPSPNQTSLYFCASSLYRTPGEKLFFGSGTQLSVL.